This T cell receptor beta chain was observed in a study of T cell responses to AZD1222 COVID-19 vaccine. Study-level results: Receipt of two AZD1222 doses was followed by a rise in Spike-specific TCR breadth and depth. Without day 14 samples, only post-peak T cell repertoires were studied. Spike-wide vaccine-associated CD4 TCRs dominated at 160-218 and 743-854. Clonal diversity may have been underestimated in mostly white British donors.

V was trimmed by 0 bases and J by 4 bases, leaving 12 bases between them. Per germline, CDR1 LGHNA and CDR2 YSLEER. CDR3 size: 15 residues. About this clone itself: What it binds is unknown.

Repertoires were generated with immunoSEQ multiplex PCR, while TCRdb's copy carries only in-frame clones and drops some. There are tens of thousands of clones in the sample; roughly 90% occur only once, and 4% to 5.5% lies in the top ten. The V gene is TRBV4-3, the J gene TRBJ1-2; TRBD1 is a possible D gene (5 bases). Here the sequenced sample was peripheral blood, taken 28 days after the second AZD1222 dose. The sequence came from an adult who received the AZD1222 COVID-19 vaccine. This chain's CDR3 is CASSQDQGDVYGYTF. The CDR3 DNA sequence: TGCGCCAGCAGCCAAGATCAGGGAGATGTCTATGGCTACACCTTC.